This T cell receptor beta chain was identified in a study of cytomegalovirus exposure and HLA in healthy donors. Study-wide findings and caveats: Through in vitro validation, a few CMV-associated chains were shown to be specific for CMV antigens. The classifier, whose performance was assessed in both the original and validation cohorts, reportedly diagnosed cytomegalovirus status with high specificity and sensitivity.

V gave up 3 bases and J gave up 0 bases, with 5 bases separating them. This CDR3 contains 14 residues. Germline-derived CDR1 and CDR2 are MNHEY and SMNVEV (reference sequence). A multiplex PCR was run with 60 Vbeta primers and 13 Jbeta primers. Libraries were prepared by immunoSEQ multiplex PCR; TCRdb keeps only in-frame clonotypes and omits some of them. The sample comprises about 120,000 clones, 81% of which are singletons, and 3.9% rests with the top ten. Comments on this clone: The antigen is not known.

The chain is built from TRBV27 and TRBJ1-4, with D hard to call. The receptor's source is a woman in her thirties in good health and CMV-seronegative. The sample consisted of PBMCs. The CDR3 nucleotides read TGTGCCAGCAGTTTGGCGGCAACTAATGAAAAACTGTTTTTT. Amino acid sequence: CASSLAATNEKLFF.